This record looks at one T cell receptor beta chain sequence and its context. This entry belongs to a study of blood T cell repertoires in COVID-19. The method was immunoSEQ multiplex PCR; TCRdb's version includes in-frame clones alone and lacks a portion of them. The repertoire has 150,000 to 190,000 clones, about 81% of them found once; the top ten carry 7.3%. Living in about two dozen US areas, the participants were between about 18 and 100 years of age. Sequencing input: PBMCs or T cells enriched from blood (not recorded which). The TCR was taken from a man aged 45-65 years who had recovered from COVID-19.

For the CDR3, the DNA is TGTGCCAGCAGCAAACAGGGCAATAATTCACCCCTCCACTTT. Translating gives CASSKQGNNSPLHF. V gene TRBV3-1 (or the pseudogene TRBV3-2) combines with J gene TRBJ1-6; D is possibly TRBD1 (6 bases). Germline V CDR1 and CDR2: LGHDT, YNNKEL (reference sequence). The CDR3 contains 14 residues. The V and J ends lost 5 bases and 5 bases respectively, with 10 bases between them.